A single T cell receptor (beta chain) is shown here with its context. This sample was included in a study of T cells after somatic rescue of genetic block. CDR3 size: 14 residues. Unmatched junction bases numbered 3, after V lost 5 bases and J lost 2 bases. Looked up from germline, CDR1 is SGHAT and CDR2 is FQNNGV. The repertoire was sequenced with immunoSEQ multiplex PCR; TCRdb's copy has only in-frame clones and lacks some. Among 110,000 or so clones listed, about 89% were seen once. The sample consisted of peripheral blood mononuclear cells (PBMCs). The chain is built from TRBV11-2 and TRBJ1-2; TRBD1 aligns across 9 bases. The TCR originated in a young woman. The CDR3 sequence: CASSPGQGNYGYTF. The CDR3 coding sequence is TGTGCCAGCAGCCCAGGACAGGGGAACTATGGCTACACCTTC. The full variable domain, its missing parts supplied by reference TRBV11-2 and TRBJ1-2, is EAGVAQSPRYKIIEKRQSVAFWCNPISGHATLYWYQQILGQGPKLLIQFQNNGVVDDSQLPKDRFSAERLKGVDSTLKIQPAKLEDSAVYLCASSPGQGNYGYTFGSGTRLTVV.